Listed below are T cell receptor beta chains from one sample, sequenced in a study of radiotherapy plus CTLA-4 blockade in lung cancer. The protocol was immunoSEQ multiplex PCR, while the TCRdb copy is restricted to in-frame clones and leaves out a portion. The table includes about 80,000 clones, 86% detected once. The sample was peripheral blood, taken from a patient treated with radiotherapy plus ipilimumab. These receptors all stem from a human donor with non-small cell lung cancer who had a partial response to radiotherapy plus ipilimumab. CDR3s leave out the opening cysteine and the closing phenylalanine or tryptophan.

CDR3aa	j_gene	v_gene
ASRTGVTGELF	TRBJ2-2	TRBV13
ASSPARLPNEKLF	TRBJ1-4	TRBV5-6
ATTEGADTEAF	TRBJ1-1	TRBV15
ASSRSGRGGTEAF	TRBJ1-1	TRBV11-2
ASSLKTSGRGNEQF	TRBJ2-1	TRBV7-9
ASFSFSGRAAEQF	TRBJ2-1	TRBV6-1
ASSYDSSGNTIY	TRBJ1-3	TRBV6-6
ASSLSGGAAGELF	TRBJ2-2	TRBV28
ASSQEGGQGAGNEQF	TRBJ2-1	TRBV4-2
ASSFPGAGDNEQF	TRBJ2-1	TRBV28
ASSSKTGYNEQF	TRBJ2-1	TRBV5-1
ASSLDQSVYGYT	TRBJ1-2	TRBV7-9
ASSGTGGYQPQH	TRBJ1-5	TRBV6-1
ASSHFQALNTEAF	TRBJ1-1	TRBV6-5
ASSKTGPTGEQY	TRBJ2-7	TRBV28
ASSFGTGIVETQY	TRBJ2-5	TRBV7-9
ASTKEEYNEQF	TRBJ2-1	TRBV19
ASSPGQGGADTQY	TRBJ2-3	TRBV18
ASSSKTGTRYSTDTQY	TRBJ2-3	TRBV28
ASSLEGQGKMYGYT	TRBJ1-2	TRBV28
ASSLQGASSEKLF	TRBJ1-4	TRBV28
ASSVEQGQLETQY	TRBJ2-5	TRBV9
ASSDGTAPVVMSA	TRBJ1-5	TRBV2
ASRRDWSSGANVLT	TRBJ2-6	TRBV13
ASLEGVNTEAF	TRBJ1-1	TRBV6-1
ASSSEQEYRRRYTQY	TRBJ2-3	TRBV28
ASSFGLAGDTDTQY	TRBJ2-3	TRBV19
ASSLNGANEQF	TRBJ2-1	TRBV27
ASSRDRADSEAF	TRBJ1-1	TRBV2
ASSYVTSDSEQF	TRBJ2-1	TRBV6-6
ASKPPTGSAGYT	TRBJ1-2	TRBV25-1
ASSWPTGGSGLNEQF	TRBJ2-1	TRBV5-4
ASSEVTRVGQPQH	TRBJ1-5	TRBV6-1
ASSRIGEKLF	TRBJ1-4	TRBV5-1
ASSSSRGNQPQH	TRBJ1-5	TRBV7-2
ASSYTQTLNTEAF	TRBJ1-1	TRBV5-1
ASIPAASGRVEQF	TRBJ2-1	TRBV7-2